Below, 18 T cell receptor beta chains from the same sample are listed, as sequenced in a study of monozygotic twins with inflammatory bowel disease. TCRdb reprocessed the 5' RACE reads and stores each CDR3 protein as one record, lacking DNA. The table lists more than 75,000 distinct CDR3 sequences. The source material was blood. Receptors originate from a human donor with ulcerative colitis or Crohn's disease, or a healthy co-twin of an affected twin (not recorded which).

This rearrangement joins TRBV19 to TRBJ1-1; without DNA, the TCRdb call of TRBD1 cannot be checked. Germline CDR1 reads LNHDA; CDR2 reads SQIVND (reference sequence). This CDR3 is built from 15 residues. CDR3 residues: CASGTEDTMNTEAFF.

This rearrangement joins TRBV20-1 to TRBJ1-5; absent DNA, TCRdb's TRBD1 call cannot be checked. Germline lookup yields CDR1 DFQATT and CDR2 SNEGSKA (reference sequence). The CDR3 runs 17 residues. This CDR3 reads CSARAGQGAPQNQPQHF.

This chain joins TRBV6-1 and TRBJ2-7; TCRdb picks TRBD1, but there is no DNA to check that call. This CDR3 region has 15 residues. Germline loops: CDR1 MNHNS, CDR2 SASEGT. The CDR3 protein is CASRQTGPGAYEQYF.

The V and J genes are TRBV5-1 and TRBJ2-7. Germline V lookup: CDR1 SGHRS, CDR2 YFSETQ. This CDR3 has 15 amino acids. CDR3 amino acids: CASSSEAGSSYEQYF.

The CDR3 reads CASSVQGARGNTIYF. This chain joins TRBV25-1 and TRBJ1-3; the D call from TCRdb, TRBD1, cannot be confirmed without DNA. CDR3 size: 15 residues. Looked up from germline, CDR1 is MGHDK and CDR2 is SYGVNS.

The chain employs TRBV18 and TRBJ2-2; TCRdb calls TRBD1, which cannot be checked without DNA. Germline V gene lookup returns CDR1 KGHSH and CDR2 LQKENI. This CDR3 region has 17 residues. CDR3 loop: CASSPRGATLFTGELFF.

The V gene is TRBV7-9, the J gene TRBJ1-2; TCRdb's D gene call, TRBD1, goes unchecked for lack of DNA. In germline, CDR1 is SEHNR, CDR2 FQNEAQ (reference sequence). CDR3 length: 13 residues. Here the CDR3 reads CASSPPGSYGYTF.

The gene calls are TRBV2 and TRBJ1-4. Germline V CDR1 and CDR2: SNHLY, FYNNEI. CDR3 length: 11 amino acids. This CDR3 reads CASSSNEKLFF.

The chain couples TRBV2 to TRBJ1-1; the D call from TCRdb, TRBD1, cannot be confirmed without DNA. Germline CDR1 is SNHLY and CDR2 is FYNNEI. The CDR3 is made up of 15 amino acids. The CDR3 protein is CASIEGGGVNTEAFF.

This chain links TRBV7-6 with TRBJ2-7; TCRdb's assignment of TRBD1 cannot be checked, as there is no DNA. The germline gives CDR1 SGHVS, CDR2 FNYEAQ. The CDR3 is made up of 15 amino acids. CDR3 residues: CASSPYTAREYEQYF.

The CDR3 here is CASSAPGRPEQYF. V gene TRBV7-2 combines with J gene TRBJ2-7; TCRdb lists TRBD2, though no DNA is available to test this call. The V gene's germline CDR1 is SGHTA and CDR2 FQGNSA. CDR3 length: 13 amino acids. The complete variable domain, with remaining parts taken from reference TRBV7-2 and TRBJ2-7, reads GAGVSQSPSNKVTEKGKDVELRCDPISGHTALYWYRQSLGQGLEFLIYFQGNSAPDKSGLPSDRFSAERTGGSVSTLTIQRTQQEDSAVYLCASSAPGRPEQYFGPGTRLTVT.

The V gene is TRBV5-5, the J gene TRBJ2-2; the D call of TRBD2 rests on TCRdb alone, since no DNA is present to check it. In germline, CDR1 is SGHKS, CDR2 YYEKEE (reference sequence). This CDR3 contains 18 residues. The CDR3 sequence is CASTSGTSGGPVSGELFF. The full variable domain, in which reference TRBV5-5 and TRBJ2-2 provide the parts outside the CDR3, is DAGVTQSPTHLIKTRGQQVTLRCSPISGHKSVSWYQQVLGQGPQFIFQYYEKEERGRGNFPDRFSARQFPNYSSELNVNALLLGDSALYLCASTSGTSGGPVSGELFFGEGSRLTVL.

The rearrangement uses TRBV19 and TRBJ2-6. CDR3 size: 17 residues. Germline V gives CDR1 LNHDA, CDR2 SQIVND (reference sequence). The CDR3: CASSPQIVRPGANVLTF.

V gene TRBV5-1 combines with J gene TRBJ2-6. CDR1 SGHRS and CDR2 YFSETQ come from the germline V gene. The CDR3 is 15 residues long. The CDR3 sequence is CASSFISAGANVLTF.

The rearrangement joins TRBV7-7 to TRBJ2-7; the TCRdb D gene call, TRBD2, has no DNA to confirm it. The germline gives CDR1 SSHAT, CDR2 FNYEAQ (reference sequence). The CDR3 loop spans 17 amino acids. The CDR3 region is CASSLRSLAGGPDEQYF. The variable domain in full, completed from reference TRBV7-7 and TRBJ2-7, reads GAGVSQSPRYKVTKRGQDVTLRCDPISSHATLYWYQQALGQGPEFLTYFNYEAQPDKSGLPSDRFSAERPEGSISTLTIQRTEQRDSAMYRCASSLRSLAGGPDEQYFGPGTRLTVT.

V gene TRBV29-1 combines with J gene TRBJ2-3; the D call of TRBD1 rests on TCRdb alone, since no DNA is present to check it. CDR3 size: 12 residues. Per the germline V gene, CDR1 is SQVTM and CDR2 is ANQGSEA. The CDR3: CSVYRGGDTQYF.

V and J are TRBV5-1 and TRBJ2-7. There are 14 residues in the CDR3. Germline V lookup: CDR1 SGHRS, CDR2 YFSETQ. The CDR3 sequence: CASSFDGNTYEQYF.

The V call is TRBV5-5, the J call TRBJ2-7. The CDR3 contains 15 residues. Germline V lookup: CDR1 SGHKS, CDR2 YYEKEE (reference sequence). The CDR3 sequence is CASSLMAGSTYEQYF. Based on the CDR3 plus reference TRBV5-5 and TRBJ2-7, the full variable domain is DAGVTQSPTHLIKTRGQQVTLRCSPISGHKSVSWYQQVLGQGPQFIFQYYEKEERGRGNFPDRFSARQFPNYSSELNVNALLLGDSALYLCASSLMAGSTYEQYFGPGTRLTVT.